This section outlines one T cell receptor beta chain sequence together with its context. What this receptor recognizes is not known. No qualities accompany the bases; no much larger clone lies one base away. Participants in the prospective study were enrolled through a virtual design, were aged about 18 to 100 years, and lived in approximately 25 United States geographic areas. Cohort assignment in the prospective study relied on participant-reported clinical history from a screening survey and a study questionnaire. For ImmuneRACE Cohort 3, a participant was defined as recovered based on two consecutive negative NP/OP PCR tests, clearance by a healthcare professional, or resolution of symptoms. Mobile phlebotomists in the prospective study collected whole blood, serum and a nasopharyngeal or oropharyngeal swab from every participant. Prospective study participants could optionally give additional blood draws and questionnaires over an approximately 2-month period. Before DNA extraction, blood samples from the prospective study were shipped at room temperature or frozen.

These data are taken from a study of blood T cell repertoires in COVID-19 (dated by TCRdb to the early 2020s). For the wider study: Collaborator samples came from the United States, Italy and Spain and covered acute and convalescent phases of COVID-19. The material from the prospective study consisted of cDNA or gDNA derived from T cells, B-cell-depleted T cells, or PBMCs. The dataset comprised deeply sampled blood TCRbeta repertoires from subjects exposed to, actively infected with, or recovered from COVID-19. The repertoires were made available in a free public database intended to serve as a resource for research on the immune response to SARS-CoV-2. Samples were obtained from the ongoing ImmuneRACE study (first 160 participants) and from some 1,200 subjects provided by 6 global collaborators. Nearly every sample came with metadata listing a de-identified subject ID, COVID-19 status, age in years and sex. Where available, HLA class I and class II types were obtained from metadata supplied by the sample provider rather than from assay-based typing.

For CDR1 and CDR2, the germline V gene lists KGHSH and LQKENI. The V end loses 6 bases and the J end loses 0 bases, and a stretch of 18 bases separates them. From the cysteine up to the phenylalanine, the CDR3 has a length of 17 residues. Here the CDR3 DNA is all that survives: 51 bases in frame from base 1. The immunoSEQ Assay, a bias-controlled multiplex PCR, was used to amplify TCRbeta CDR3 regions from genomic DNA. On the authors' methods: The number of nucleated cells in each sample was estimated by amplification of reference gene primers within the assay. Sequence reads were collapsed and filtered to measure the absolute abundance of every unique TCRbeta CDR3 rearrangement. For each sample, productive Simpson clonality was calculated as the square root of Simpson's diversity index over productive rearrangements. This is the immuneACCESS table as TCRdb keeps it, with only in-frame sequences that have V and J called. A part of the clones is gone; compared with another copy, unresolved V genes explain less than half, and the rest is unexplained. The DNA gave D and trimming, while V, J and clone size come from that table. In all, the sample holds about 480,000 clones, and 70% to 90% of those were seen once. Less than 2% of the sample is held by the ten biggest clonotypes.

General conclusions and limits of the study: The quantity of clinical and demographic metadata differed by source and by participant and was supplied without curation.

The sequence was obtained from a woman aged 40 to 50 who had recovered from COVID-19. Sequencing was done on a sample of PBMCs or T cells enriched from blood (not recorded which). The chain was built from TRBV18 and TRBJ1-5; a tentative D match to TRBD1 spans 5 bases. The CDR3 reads CASSRIPRGNSNQPQHF. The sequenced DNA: TGTGCCAGCTCGCGAATTCCCCGGGGGAATAGCAATCAGCCCCAGCATTTT.